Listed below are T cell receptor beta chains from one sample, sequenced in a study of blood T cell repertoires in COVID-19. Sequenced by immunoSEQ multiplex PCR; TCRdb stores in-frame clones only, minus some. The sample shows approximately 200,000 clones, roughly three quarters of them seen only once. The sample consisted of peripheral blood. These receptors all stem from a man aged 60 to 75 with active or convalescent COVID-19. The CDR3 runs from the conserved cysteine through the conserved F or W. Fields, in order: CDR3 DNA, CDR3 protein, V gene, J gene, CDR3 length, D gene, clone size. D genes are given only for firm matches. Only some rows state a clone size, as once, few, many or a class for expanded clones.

cdr3_nt: TGTGCCAGCAGTCCCCAGGGCGAGGGCTACACCTTC; cdr3_aa: CASSPQGEGYTF; v_call: TRBV7-9; j_call: TRBJ1-2; cdr3_length: 12; d_call: -; clone_size: once
cdr3_nt: TGTGCCAGCAGTTCAGTAGCCTCTGGAAACACCATATATTTT; cdr3_aa: CASSSVASGNTIYF; v_call: TRBV6-6; j_call: TRBJ1-3; cdr3_length: 14; d_call: -; clone_size: -
cdr3_nt: TGCAGTGCTAGTCGCACCCGGGAGAGGGTAACAGATACGCAGTATTTT; cdr3_aa: CSASRTRERVTDTQYF; v_call: TRBV20-1; j_call: TRBJ2-3; cdr3_length: 16; d_call: -; clone_size: -
cdr3_nt: TGTGCCAGCAGCCCCCGAGGCCCAGGGGGCACAGATACGCAGTATTTT; cdr3_aa: CASSPRGPGGTDTQYF; v_call: TRBV14; j_call: TRBJ2-3; cdr3_length: 16; d_call: -; clone_size: -
cdr3_nt: TGTGCCCCCCAACCGGAGGGGAACACCGGGGAGCTGTTTTTT; cdr3_aa: CAPQPEGNTGELFF; v_call: TRBV7-9; j_call: TRBJ2-2; cdr3_length: 14; d_call: -; clone_size: -
cdr3_nt: TGTGCCAGCAGTGACTCGGGCTTCAGTAGGCCGCAGTATTTT; cdr3_aa: CASSDSGFSRPQYF; v_call: TRBV6-4; j_call: TRBJ2-3; cdr3_length: 14; d_call: -; clone_size: -
cdr3_nt: TGTGCCAGCTCCCGGGGTTCGGGCACCGGGGAGCTGTTTTTT; cdr3_aa: CASSRGSGTGELFF; v_call: TRBV18; j_call: TRBJ2-2; cdr3_length: 14; d_call: -; clone_size: -
cdr3_nt: TGTGCCAGCGTGGCCGGGATAGGTACCGGGGAGCTGTTTTTT; cdr3_aa: CASVAGIGTGELFF; v_call: TRBV2; j_call: TRBJ2-2; cdr3_length: 14; d_call: -; clone_size: once
cdr3_nt: TGTGCCAGCTCAACGGACAGGACCATGAACACTGAAGCTTTCTTT; cdr3_aa: CASSTDRTMNTEAFF; v_call: TRBV18; j_call: TRBJ1-1; cdr3_length: 15; d_call: TRBD1; clone_size: -
cdr3_nt: TGTGCCAGTAGTCCCCGTATTGGGACAGGTTACGAGCAGTACTTC; cdr3_aa: CASSPRIGTGYEQYF; v_call: TRBV19; j_call: TRBJ2-7; cdr3_length: 15; d_call: TRBD1; clone_size: medium-sized
cdr3_nt: TGTGCCAGCAGCTTGGATGGACTCTACACCGGGGAGCTGTTTTTT; cdr3_aa: CASSLDGLYTGELFF; v_call: TRBV5-5; j_call: TRBJ2-2; cdr3_length: 15; d_call: -; clone_size: -
cdr3_nt: TGCGCCAGCAGCACAAAGACAGGGGGCACCGGGGAGCTGTTTTTT; cdr3_aa: CASSTKTGGTGELFF; v_call: TRBV5-1; j_call: TRBJ2-2; cdr3_length: 15; d_call: TRBD1; clone_size: -
cdr3_nt: TGTGCCAGCAGCTCGGCAGGGGGGGCTTTCTTT; cdr3_aa: CASSSAGGAFF; v_call: TRBV3-1/TRBV3-2; j_call: TRBJ1-1; cdr3_length: 11; d_call: TRBD1; clone_size: -
cdr3_nt: TGCGCCAGCGGGGACACCAACACTGAAGCTTTCTTT; cdr3_aa: CASGDTNTEAFF; v_call: TRBV5-1; j_call: TRBJ1-1; cdr3_length: 12; d_call: -; clone_size: -
cdr3_nt: TGTGCCACCAGTGATGACAGGGGCTCTAACTATGGCTACACCTTC; cdr3_aa: CATSDDRGSNYGYTF; v_call: TRBV24-1; j_call: TRBJ1-2; cdr3_length: 15; d_call: TRBD1; clone_size: -
cdr3_nt: TGTGCCAGCAGCCAAACTAGCGGGAGTCGAGGAGAGACCCAGTACTTC; cdr3_aa: CASSQTSGSRGETQYF; v_call: TRBV14; j_call: TRBJ2-5; cdr3_length: 16; d_call: TRBD2; clone_size: -
cdr3_nt: TGTGCCAGCAGCTTAGATCTACGGTACAATGAGCAGTTCTTC; cdr3_aa: CASSLDLRYNEQFF; v_call: TRBV11-2; j_call: TRBJ2-1; cdr3_length: 14; d_call: -; clone_size: -
cdr3_nt: TGTGCCAGCAGCCAAGTGGGGCCCCCGGCGGAGACCCAGTACTTC; cdr3_aa: CASSQVGPPAETQYF; v_call: TRBV14; j_call: TRBJ2-5; cdr3_length: 15; d_call: -; clone_size: many
cdr3_nt: TGTGCCAGTAGCGGGACAGGTTTTAATCAGCCCCAGCATTTT; cdr3_aa: CASSGTGFNQPQHF; v_call: TRBV19; j_call: TRBJ1-5; cdr3_length: 14; d_call: TRBD1; clone_size: -
cdr3_nt: TGCGCCAGCAGCCAAGACCAGGGTGCTGACTATGGCTACACCTTC; cdr3_aa: CASSQDQGADYGYTF; v_call: TRBV4-3; j_call: TRBJ1-2; cdr3_length: 15; d_call: -; clone_size: -
cdr3_nt: TGTGCCAGCAGCCTGAGGAGACAGCTTACTAACTATGGCTACACCTTC; cdr3_aa: CASSLRRQLTNYGYTF; v_call: TRBV7-3; j_call: TRBJ1-2; cdr3_length: 16; d_call: -; clone_size: -
cdr3_nt: TGTGCCAGGGGGGAGCAGGGGGTCTTTGGGGCCAACGTCCTGACTTTC; cdr3_aa: CARGEQGVFGANVLTF; v_call: TRBV30; j_call: TRBJ2-6; cdr3_length: 16; d_call: -; clone_size: -
cdr3_nt: TGTGCTTCCCTCCCCGCGAATAATTCACCCCTCCACTTT; cdr3_aa: CASLPANNSPLHF; v_call: TRBV28; j_call: TRBJ1-6; cdr3_length: 13; d_call: -; clone_size: -
cdr3_nt: TGTGCCTGGCGGGCCGGTGGCACAGATACGCAGTATTTT; cdr3_aa: CAWRAGGTDTQYF; v_call: TRBV28; j_call: TRBJ2-3; cdr3_length: 13; d_call: -; clone_size: -
cdr3_nt: TGTGCCAGCAGCCAACGGACTAGCGGGATCTACACCGGGGAGCTGTTTTTT; cdr3_aa: CASSQRTSGIYTGELFF; v_call: TRBV14; j_call: TRBJ2-2; cdr3_length: 17; d_call: TRBD2; clone_size: once
cdr3_nt: TGTGCCAGCAGCTTAGGACGGAGATCCGGGACCCAGTACTTC; cdr3_aa: CASSLGRRSGTQYF; v_call: TRBV7-2; j_call: TRBJ2-5; cdr3_length: 14; d_call: -; clone_size: -
cdr3_nt: TGTGCCAGCAGCTTACTAGCGGGAGCTAGTTACGGTGAGCAGTTCTTC; cdr3_aa: CASSLLAGASYGEQFF; v_call: TRBV11-2; j_call: TRBJ2-1; cdr3_length: 16; d_call: TRBD2; clone_size: -
cdr3_nt: TGTGCCAGCTCACCAAACCTAGCGGGAGAAGAGACCCAGTACTTC; cdr3_aa: CASSPNLAGEETQYF; v_call: TRBV18; j_call: TRBJ2-5; cdr3_length: 15; d_call: TRBD2; clone_size: -
cdr3_nt: TGTGCCAGCAGTTACTCGAGTGCAGGACTTTCCTACGAGCAGTACTTC; cdr3_aa: CASSYSSAGLSYEQYF; v_call: TRBV6-2/TRBV6-3; j_call: TRBJ2-7; cdr3_length: 16; d_call: -; clone_size: -
cdr3_nt: TGTGCCAGCAGCCAAGATCGGGATCAGCCCCAGCATTTT; cdr3_aa: CASSQDRDQPQHF; v_call: TRBV3-1/TRBV3-2; j_call: TRBJ1-5; cdr3_length: 13; d_call: -; clone_size: -
cdr3_nt: TGTGCCAGCTCGCCCGGGACAGGGACGACCTACGAGCAGTACTTC; cdr3_aa: CASSPGTGTTYEQYF; v_call: TRBV18; j_call: TRBJ2-7; cdr3_length: 15; d_call: TRBD1; clone_size: -
cdr3_nt: TGCGCCAGCAGGGGTTCGGACAGGGGCCGCTCGGGGCACTATGGCTACACCTTC; cdr3_aa: CASRGSDRGRSGHYGYTF; v_call: TRBV10-1; j_call: TRBJ1-2; cdr3_length: 18; d_call: TRBD1; clone_size: -
cdr3_nt: TGCGCCAGCAGCTTAGGACAGGGGCGTGATACGCAGTATTTT; cdr3_aa: CASSLGQGRDTQYF; v_call: TRBV5-1; j_call: TRBJ2-3; cdr3_length: 14; d_call: TRBD1; clone_size: -
cdr3_nt: TGTGCCAGCAGGAACAGGGGAGGAGGCTACGAGCAGTACTTC; cdr3_aa: CASRNRGGGYEQYF; v_call: TRBV28; j_call: TRBJ2-7; cdr3_length: 14; d_call: -; clone_size: -
cdr3_nt: TGTGCCAGCAGATCTAACGACGGGAACTATGGCTACACCTTC; cdr3_aa: CASRSNDGNYGYTF; v_call: TRBV27; j_call: TRBJ1-2; cdr3_length: 14; d_call: -; clone_size: -